These 12 T cell receptor beta chains were sequenced from one sample in a study of regulatory T cells in long-lasting Graves disease. Building of the TCR beta libraries involved iRepertoire HTBI primers and Arm-PCR of CDR3 regions. MiXCR, run by TCRdb on the multiplex PCR reads, gives a single entry per CDR3 protein. The table shows around 340,000 distinct CDR3 sequences, with about 19% occurring only once. Time point indicated: persistent/refractory GD, antithyroid drugs over 5 years with positive TRAb. Extracted PBMC RNA gave rise to the TCR library. The specimen comprised peripheral blood mononuclear cells (PBMCs), sampled when the disease was refractory, from a patient treated with antithyroid drugs. These receptors originate from a female donor with Graves disease.

The chain recombines TRBV20-1 with TRBJ2-1; 12 bases align to TRBD1. The CDR3 sequence is 15 residues long. Germline CDR1 is DFQATT and CDR2 is SNEGSKA (reference sequence). Losses at the gene ends were 7 bases for V and 8 bases for J; bases not matched to a gene: 12. This CDR3 is CSVSGTGGFIDEQFF. The CDR3 DNA is TGCAGTGTATCGGGGACAGGGGGCTTTATTGATGAGCAGTTCTTC.

The chain employs TRBV10-3 and TRBJ2-2; 9 nucleotides line up with TRBD1. The junction had 13 bases not matched to a gene; V was cut back by 2 bases and J by 0 bases. The length of the CDR3 is 20 residues. Germline V CDR1 and CDR2: ENHRY, SYGVKD. The CDR3 bases are TGTGCCATCAGTGAGAGGTGGGACAGGGCCCCGTTCGCGAACACCGGGGAGCTGTTTTTT. This codes for CAISERWDRAPFANTGELFF.

This clonotype came up many times. The chain recombines TRBV5-1 with TRBJ2-2; D remains unclear. Germline V CDR1 and CDR2: SGHRS, YFSETQ. Between the trimmed V and J ends, which lost 4 bases and 6 bases, there was a span of 10 bases. The CDR3 is 13 residues long. The CDR3 nucleotides are TGCGCCAGCAGCCCGAATGAGGCCGGGGAGCTGTTTTTT. Residues: CASSPNEAGELFF.

The table lists this clonotype with many counts. The chain combines TRBV11-3 with TRBJ1-6; no clear D. There are 13 residues in the CDR3. Trimming cost V 8 bases and J 7 bases, with 12 bases left between them. CDR1 SGHNT and CDR2 YENEEA come from the germline V gene. CDR3 in amino acids: CASRDGPNSPLHF. CDR3 bases: TGTGCCAGCCGCGACGGACCCAATTCACCCCTCCACTTT.

This clonotype was seen once. The chain links TRBV4-1 to TRBJ1-1; D remains unclear. Germline loops: CDR1 MGHRA, CDR2 YSYEKL. The CDR3 consists of 15 residues. V gave up 0 bases and J gave up 4 bases, with 12 bases separating them. The CDR3 DNA reads as TGCGCCAGCAGCCAAGATCAGATGGGCGGCACTGAAGCTTTCTTT. It codes for CASSQDQMGGTEAFF.

The rearrangement links TRBV4-1 to TRBJ2-5; no clear D. Germline loops: CDR1 MGHRA, CDR2 YSYEKL. The ends were cut back, 2 bases at V and 5 bases at J, with 12 bases in the middle. CDR3 size: 14 residues. The CDR3 is CASSQMFGPETQYF. The CDR3 DNA sequence: TGCGCCAGCAGCCAAATGTTCGGCCCCGAGACCCAGTACTTC.

This clonotype was seen at least ten times. The chain uses TRBV6-5 and TRBJ1-1; D ambiguous. V lost 4 bases to trimming and J lost 5 bases, with 8 bases between them. The CDR3 runs to 12 residues. The germline gives CDR1 MNHEY, CDR2 SVGAGI. The CDR3 DNA follows: TGTGCCAGCAGTTCGGCGAGGACTGAAGCTTTCTTT. This encodes CASSSARTEAFF.

This sequence joins TRBV5-1 and TRBJ2-3; tentatively, D is TRBD2 (5 bases). The germline V gene has CDR1 SGHRS and CDR2 YFSETQ. CDR3 size: 14 residues. V was shortened by 0 bases and J by 6 bases, with 11 bases between the two germline ends. The CDR3 DNA reads as TGCGCCAGCAGCTTGGGACCTTGGGAGGATACGCAGTATTTT. It is translated as CASSLGPWEDTQYF.

The chain recombines TRBV20-1 with TRBJ2-1; TRBD2 matches at 10 bases. Trimming at V came to 5 bases and at J to 6 bases, leaving 4 bases not matched to a gene. This CDR3 has 13 residues. Germline CDR1 reads DFQATT; CDR2 reads SNEGSKA (reference sequence). CDR3 in DNA: TGCAGTGCTTGGACTAGCGGAGGCAATGAGCAGTTCTTC. Its protein product is CSAWTSGGNEQFF.

CDR3 sequence (DNA): TGCGCCAACCCATTCAGTGAGGGCGGGAACACCGGGGAGCTGTTTTTT. It translates to CANPFSEGGNTGELFF. The rearrangement uses TRBV5-1 and TRBJ2-2; D may be TRBD2 (5 bases). The CDR3 covers 16 residues. V shed 9 bases and J shed 1 base, with 19 bases lying between them. Germline values: CDR1 SGHRS, CDR2 YFSETQ.

This clonotype has a handful of counts. The chain has TRBV6-1 and TRBJ2-7; 9 nucleotides align to TRBD1. J was trimmed by 5 bases and V by 6 bases; bases with no gene match: 8. Germline V lookup: CDR1 MNHNS, CDR2 SASEGT. CDR3 size: 14 residues. CDR3 amino acids: CASRLGTGFNEQYF. CDR3 DNA: TGTGCCAGCAGACTAGGGACAGGGTTCAACGAGCAGTACTTC.

V gene TRBV15 combines with J gene TRBJ2-5; no clear D gene. The CDR3 consists of 14 residues. The germline V gene encodes CDR1 LNHNV and CDR2 YYDKDF (reference sequence). Trimming pared 3 bases from V and 0 bases from J, leaving 8 bases between. The CDR3 nucleotides read TGTGCCACCAGCAGCCGAACTTACCAAGAGACCCAGTACTTC. It codes for CATSSRTYQETQYF.